The source of this TCR beta chain is a study of early T cells in non-severe SARS-CoV-2 infection. TCRdb analysed the 5' RACE reads with MiXCR anew, one entry per CDR3 protein. The data hold more than 65,000 distinct CDR3 sequences, with about 13% observed a single time. Whole-study results and caveats: Missing private and CD4 specificities, VDJdb matching favored anti-spike CD8 responses.

This clonotype was recorded many times. Its antigen is still unknown. The sequence was obtained from an adult who was a healthcare worker with PCR-confirmed SARS-CoV-2 infection or an uninfected control (not recorded which). The sample consisted of whole blood.

CDR3 sequence (DNA): TGTGCCAGCAGTTTATCACCGGGGGGTTGGGATGAGCAGTTCTTC. This encodes CASSLSPGGWDEQFF. This rearrangement joins TRBV27 to TRBJ2-1, with 7 positions matching TRBD2. Germline CDR1 and CDR2: MNHEY and SMNVEV (reference sequence). The CDR3 covers 15 residues. The trim removed 0 bases at V and 8 bases at J, leaving 7 bases unmatched.